The 15 T cell receptor beta chains in this list originate from one sample, sequenced in a study of blood T cell repertoires in COVID-19. Sequencing was performed with immunoSEQ multiplex PCR; in TCRdb, only in-frame clones are kept and a portion is missing. Of about 230,000 clones listed, roughly 80% were seen once; the top ten hold about 1.7%. The sequenced sample was PBMCs or T cells enriched from blood (not recorded which). These TCRs come from a man aged 55 to 70 who had recovered from COVID-19.

The CDR3 DNA reads as TGTGCCAGCAGACAGGACAGGGCCGGGGAGCTGTTTTTT. As protein: CASRQDRAGELFF. The chain recombines TRBV7-2 with TRBJ2-2; 8 bases are a match to TRBD1. Per the germline V gene, CDR1 is SGHTA and CDR2 is FQGNSA. The trim removed 6 bases at V and 6 bases at J, leaving 3 bases unmatched. This CDR3 spans 13 amino acids.

In nucleotides, the CDR3 is TGTGCCAGCAGTTTATCTGGGCTAGAGACCCAGTACTTC. This encodes CASSLSGLETQYF. The V and J genes are TRBV12-3 or TRBV12-4 and TRBJ2-5; D gene uncertain. This CDR3 spans 13 amino acids. V was pared by 2 bases and J by 4 bases, with 8 bases between.

The chain is built from TRBV24-1 and TRBJ2-5; 9 nucleotides line up with TRBD2. Trimming took 9 bases from V and 2 from J; bases not matched to a gene: 9. The germline gives CDR1 KGHDR, CDR2 SFDVKD. This CDR3 has 15 residues. The CDR3 bases are TGTGCCACCGGGATGGCGGGGGGGTTACAAGAGACCCAGTACTTC. Its translation is CATGMAGGLQETQYF.

The chain employs TRBV18 and TRBJ1-1; 10 nucleotides align to TRBD1. This CDR3 spans 17 amino acids. Germline assignment: CDR1 KGHSH and CDR2 LQKENI. With V trimmed by 0 bases and J by 1 base, 5 bases remained unmatched. In nucleotides, the CDR3 is TGTGCCAGCTCACCACCGGGACAGGGGTACGGGAACACTGAAGCTTTCTTT. The encoded protein is CASSPPGQGYGNTEAFF.

The chain recombines TRBV4-3 with TRBJ1-4; TRBD1 aligns across 11 bases. The V gene end was trimmed by 1 base and the J gene end by 8 bases; junction bases not matched to a gene: 3. Looked up from germline, CDR1 is LGHNA and CDR2 is YSLEER. The CDR3 has 15 residues. Here the CDR3 DNA reads TGCGCCAGCAGCCAAGGGGACAGGGGGGGGGAAAAACTGTTTTTT. Its protein is CASSQGDRGGEKLFF.

This clone was recorded a few times. This chain joins TRBV6-5 and TRBJ2-7; TRBD1 matches 9 bases. The CDR3 runs to 16 residues. CDR1 and CDR2 from the germline V gene are MNHEY and SVGAGI. After removal of 0 bases from V and 4 bases from J, the junction contained 7 bases not matched to a gene. This CDR3 is CASSYSSTGGLYEQYF. The DNA for the CDR3 is TGTGCCAGCAGTTACTCATCGACAGGGGGGCTATACGAGCAGTACTTC.

The chain couples TRBV7-2 to TRBJ2-1; D call uncertain. Trimming took 10 bases from V and 5 from J, leaving 18 bases between them. The CDR3 has 14 amino acids. The germline V gene encodes CDR1 SGHTA and CDR2 FQGNSA. For the CDR3, the DNA is TGTGCCACCAGATCGAAGCTAGTGGACAATGAGCAGTTCTTC. Encoded protein: CATRSKLVDNEQFF.

J is TRBJ2-5 and V is TRBV27; a weak D match, TRBD1 (5 bases). Trimming cost V 4 bases and J 4 bases, with 16 bases left between them. Germline V CDR1 and CDR2: MNHEY, SMNVEV (reference sequence). The CDR3 contains 15 residues. CDR3 loop: CASSSSPKGLETQYF. Here the CDR3 DNA reads TGTGCCAGCAGTTCCTCCCCCAAGGGGCTAGAGACCCAGTACTTC.

This chain uses TRBV5-1 with TRBJ1-2, with a tentative D call TRBD1 (6 bases). CDR1 and CDR2 (germline): SGHRS, YFSETQ. V was shortened by 3 bases and J by 6 bases, with 18 bases between the two germline ends. The CDR3 loop spans 15 amino acids. The CDR3 sequence: CASSSPSEGHDGYTF. The CDR3 nucleotides are TGCGCCAGCAGCTCCCCGTCCGAGGGACACGATGGCTACACCTTC.

The V call is TRBV5-4, the J call TRBJ1-1; TRBD1 aligns across 8 bases. The CDR3 totals 15 residues. Germline CDR1 is SGHNT and CDR2 is YYREEE (reference sequence). V lost 7 bases, J lost 0 bases, and 8 bases stayed unmatched. CDR3 sequence reads: CASAVGGQVNTEAFF. CDR3 nucleotide sequence: TGTGCCAGCGCCGTCGGGGGACAGGTGAACACTGAAGCTTTCTTT.

The chain uses TRBV25-1 and TRBJ2-1, with D possibly being TRBD2 (5 bases). V lost 3 bases and J lost 3, with 12 bases in between. The germline gives CDR1 MGHDK, CDR2 SYGVNS. This CDR3 has 15 residues. In DNA, the CDR3 is TGTGCCAGCAGTGACCGGACTTCAGACTACAATGAGCAGTTCTTC. The encoded protein is CASSDRTSDYNEQFF. Full variable domain (remainder filled in from reference TRBV25-1 and TRBJ2-1): EADIYQTPRYLVIGTGKKITLECSQTMGHDKMYWYQQDPGMELHLIHYSYGVNSTEKGDLSSESTVSRIRTEHFPLTLESARPSHTSQYLCASSDRTSDYNEQFFGPGTRLTVL.

This clone has just a few counts. This chain connects TRBV7-2 to TRBJ1-4; D is possibly TRBD1 (5 bases). In germline, CDR1 is SGHTA, CDR2 FQGNSA. The CDR3 sequence is 15 residues long. V lost 1 base, J lost 7 bases, and 13 bases lay in between. The CDR3 here is CASSLGPGIFEKLFF. The CDR3 bases are TGTGCCAGCAGCTTAGGTCCAGGGATATTTGAAAAACTGTTTTTT.

The rearrangement links TRBV19 to TRBJ2-1, with 7 bases that match TRBD1. Germline trimming cut 8 bases from V and 5 bases from J; bases unmatched to any gene: 6. Germline V gene sequence: CDR1 LNHDA, CDR2 SQIVND (reference sequence). The CDR3 length is 13 residues. The CDR3 DNA follows: TGTGCCAGTGAAGACAGGGTCAACAATGAGCAGTTCTTC. This sequence encodes CASEDRVNNEQFF.

This rearrangement joins TRBV4-2 to TRBJ1-2, with D tentatively TRBD1 (6 bases). The V end lost 4 bases, the J end lost 2 bases, and 8 bases lay between the germline ends. The V gene's germline CDR1 is LGHNA and CDR2 YNFKEQ. CDR3 length: 13 amino acids. CDR3 DNA: TGTGCCAGCAGCCCCGGACAGAACTATGGCTACACCTTC. Translated, it gives CASSPGQNYGYTF.

The chain joins TRBV24-1 to TRBJ2-5, with D tentatively TRBD1 (6 bases). The CDR3 runs 15 residues. Germline CDR1 reads KGHDR; CDR2 reads SFDVKD. Trimming removed 1 base at V and 0 bases at J, with 8 bases between. The CDR3 reads CATSDFRDNQETQYF. The DNA for the CDR3 is TGTGCCACCAGTGATTTCCGGGACAACCAAGAGACCCAGTACTTC.